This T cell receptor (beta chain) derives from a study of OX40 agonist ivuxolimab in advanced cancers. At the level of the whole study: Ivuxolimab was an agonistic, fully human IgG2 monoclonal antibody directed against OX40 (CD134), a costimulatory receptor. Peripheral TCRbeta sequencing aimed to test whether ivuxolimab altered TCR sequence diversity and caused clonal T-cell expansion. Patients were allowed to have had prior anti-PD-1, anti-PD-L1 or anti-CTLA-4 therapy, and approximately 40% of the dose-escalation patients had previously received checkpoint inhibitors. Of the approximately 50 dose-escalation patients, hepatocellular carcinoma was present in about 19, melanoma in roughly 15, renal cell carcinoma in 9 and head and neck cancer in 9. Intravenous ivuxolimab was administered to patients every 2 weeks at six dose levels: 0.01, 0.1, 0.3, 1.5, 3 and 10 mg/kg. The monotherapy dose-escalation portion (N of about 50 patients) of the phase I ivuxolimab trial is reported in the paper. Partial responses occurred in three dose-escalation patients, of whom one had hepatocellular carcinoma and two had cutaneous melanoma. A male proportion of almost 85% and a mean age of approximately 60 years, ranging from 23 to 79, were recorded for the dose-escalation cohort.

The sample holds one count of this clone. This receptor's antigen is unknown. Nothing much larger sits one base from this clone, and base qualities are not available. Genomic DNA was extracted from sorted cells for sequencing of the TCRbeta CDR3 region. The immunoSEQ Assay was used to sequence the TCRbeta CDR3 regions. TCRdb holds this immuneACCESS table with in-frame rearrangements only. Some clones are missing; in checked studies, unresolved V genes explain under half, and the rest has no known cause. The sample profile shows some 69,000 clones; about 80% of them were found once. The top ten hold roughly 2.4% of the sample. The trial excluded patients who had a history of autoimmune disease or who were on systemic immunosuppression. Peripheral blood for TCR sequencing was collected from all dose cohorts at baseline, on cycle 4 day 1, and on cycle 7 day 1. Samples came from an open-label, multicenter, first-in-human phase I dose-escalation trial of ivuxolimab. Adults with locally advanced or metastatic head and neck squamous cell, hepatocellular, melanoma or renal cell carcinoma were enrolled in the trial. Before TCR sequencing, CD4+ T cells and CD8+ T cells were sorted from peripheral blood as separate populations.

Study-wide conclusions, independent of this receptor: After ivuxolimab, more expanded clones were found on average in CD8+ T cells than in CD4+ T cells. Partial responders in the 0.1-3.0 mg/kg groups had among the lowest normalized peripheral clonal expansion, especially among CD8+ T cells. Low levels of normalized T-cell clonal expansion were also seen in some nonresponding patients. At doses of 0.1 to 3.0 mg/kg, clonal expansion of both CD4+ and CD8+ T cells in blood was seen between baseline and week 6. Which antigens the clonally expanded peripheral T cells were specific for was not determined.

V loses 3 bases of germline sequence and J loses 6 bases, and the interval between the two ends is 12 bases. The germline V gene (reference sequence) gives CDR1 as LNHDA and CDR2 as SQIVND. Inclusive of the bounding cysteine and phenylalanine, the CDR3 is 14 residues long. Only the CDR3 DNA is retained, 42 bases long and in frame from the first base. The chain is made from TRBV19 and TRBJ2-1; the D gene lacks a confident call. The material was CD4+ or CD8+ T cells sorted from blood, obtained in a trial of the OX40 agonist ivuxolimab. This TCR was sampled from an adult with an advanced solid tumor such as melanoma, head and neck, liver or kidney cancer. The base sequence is TGTGCCAGTAGTATGGCTTCGCAGTCCAATGAGCAGTTCTTC. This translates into CASSMASQSNEQFF. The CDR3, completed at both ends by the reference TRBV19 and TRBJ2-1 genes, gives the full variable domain DGGITQSPKYLFRKEGQNVTLSCEQNLNHDAMYWYRQDPGQGLRLIYYSQIVNDFQKGDIAEGYSVSREKKESFPLTVTSAQKNPTAFYLCASSMASQSNEQFFGPGTRLTVL.